The present TCR beta chain was sequenced within a study of blood T cells in healthy people across ages. This clonotype was seen many times. Its antigen is unidentified. Primers used in a second PCR of roughly 7 to 11 cycles were a sample-barcoded 5' primer and a J-beta primer mix. TCRdb processed the 5' RACE reads anew with MiXCR; each CDR3 protein has one entry. The sample shows a few hundred thousand distinct CDR3 sequences, approximately 52% of them seen only once. Study-level points and caveats: In older individuals, TCR beta diversity per million T cells was lower, falling roughly linearly with age.

V lost 5 bases and J lost 9; bases outside the gene matches: 2. CDR3 length: 11 amino acids. This clonotype was sampled from a man in his sixties in good health. This chain uses TRBV12-3 or TRBV12-4 with TRBJ2-7; 9 bases match TRBD1. What was sequenced was blood. The CDR3 spells CASSGTGWQYF. DNA of the CDR3: TGTGCCAGCAGTGGGACAGGGTGGCAGTACTTC.